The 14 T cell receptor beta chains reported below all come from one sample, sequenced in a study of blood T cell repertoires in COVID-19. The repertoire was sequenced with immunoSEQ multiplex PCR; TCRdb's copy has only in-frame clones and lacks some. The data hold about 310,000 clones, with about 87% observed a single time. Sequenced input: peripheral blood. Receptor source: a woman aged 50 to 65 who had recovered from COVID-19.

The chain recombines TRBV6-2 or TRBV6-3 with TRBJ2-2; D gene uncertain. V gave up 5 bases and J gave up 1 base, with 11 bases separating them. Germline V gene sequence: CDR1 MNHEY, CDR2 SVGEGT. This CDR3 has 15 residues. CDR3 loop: CASSGPVGNTGELFF. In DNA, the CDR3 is TGTGCCAGCAGTGGTCCGGTCGGGAACACCGGGGAGCTGTTTTTT.

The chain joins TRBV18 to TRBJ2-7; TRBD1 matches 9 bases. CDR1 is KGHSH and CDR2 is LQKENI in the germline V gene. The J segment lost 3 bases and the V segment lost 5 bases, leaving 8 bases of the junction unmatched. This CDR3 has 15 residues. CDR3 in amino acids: CASSSPGQGDYEQYF. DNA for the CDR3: TGTGCCAGCTCATCTCCGGGACAGGGCGACTACGAGCAGTACTTC. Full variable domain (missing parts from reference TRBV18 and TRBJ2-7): NAGVMQNPRHLVRRRGQEARLRCSPMKGHSHVYWYRQLPEEGLKFMVYLQKENIIDESGMPKERFSAEFPKEGPSILRIQQVVRGDSAAYFCASSSPGQGDYEQYFGPGTRLTVT.

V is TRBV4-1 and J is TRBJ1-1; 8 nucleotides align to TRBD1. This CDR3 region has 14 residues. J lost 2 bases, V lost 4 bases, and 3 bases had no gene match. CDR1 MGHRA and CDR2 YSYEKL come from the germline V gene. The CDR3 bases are TGCGCCAGCAGCCGGACAGGGTATAACACTGAAGCTTTCTTT. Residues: CASSRTGYNTEAFF.

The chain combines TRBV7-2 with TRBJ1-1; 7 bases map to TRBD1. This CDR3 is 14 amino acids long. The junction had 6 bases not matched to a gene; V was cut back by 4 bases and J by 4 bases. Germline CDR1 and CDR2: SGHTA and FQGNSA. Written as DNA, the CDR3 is TGTGCCAGCAGCTACGTCGGGACAGCCACTGAAGCTTTCTTT. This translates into CASSYVGTATEAFF.

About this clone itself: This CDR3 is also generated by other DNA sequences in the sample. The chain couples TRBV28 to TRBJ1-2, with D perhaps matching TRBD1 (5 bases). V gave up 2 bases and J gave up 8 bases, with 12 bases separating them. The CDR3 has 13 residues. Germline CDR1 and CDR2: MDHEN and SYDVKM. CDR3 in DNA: TGTGCCAGCAGTTTAGGTCAGGGTGGGGGCTACACCTTC. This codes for CASSLGQGGGYTF.

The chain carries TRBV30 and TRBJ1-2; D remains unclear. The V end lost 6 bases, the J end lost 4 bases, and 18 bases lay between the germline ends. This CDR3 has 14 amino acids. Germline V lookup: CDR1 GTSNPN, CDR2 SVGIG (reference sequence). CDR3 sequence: CACPTAGGVYGYTF. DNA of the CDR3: TGTGCCTGCCCCACGGCGGGAGGCGTCTATGGCTACACCTTC.

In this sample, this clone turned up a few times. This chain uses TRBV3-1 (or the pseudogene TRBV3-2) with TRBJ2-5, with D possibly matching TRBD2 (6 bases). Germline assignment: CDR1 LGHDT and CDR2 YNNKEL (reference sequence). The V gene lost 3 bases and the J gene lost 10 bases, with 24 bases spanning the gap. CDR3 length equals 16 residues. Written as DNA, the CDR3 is TGTGCCAGCAGCCACAGGGCCGGGAGCGCAAATATGGACCAGTACTTC. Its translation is CASSHRAGSANMDQYF.

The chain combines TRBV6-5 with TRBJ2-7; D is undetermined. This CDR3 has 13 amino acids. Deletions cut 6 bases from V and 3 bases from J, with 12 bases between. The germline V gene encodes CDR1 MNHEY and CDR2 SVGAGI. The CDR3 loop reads CASSGGPFYEQYF. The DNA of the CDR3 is TGTGCCAGCAGCGGTGGGCCTTTCTACGAGCAGTACTTC.

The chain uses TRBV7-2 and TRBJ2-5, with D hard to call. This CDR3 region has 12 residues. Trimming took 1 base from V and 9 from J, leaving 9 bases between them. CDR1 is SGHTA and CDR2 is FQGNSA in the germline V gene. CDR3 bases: TGTGCCAGCAGCTTAGGCCTTCAGGCCCAGTACTTC. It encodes CASSLGLQAQYF.

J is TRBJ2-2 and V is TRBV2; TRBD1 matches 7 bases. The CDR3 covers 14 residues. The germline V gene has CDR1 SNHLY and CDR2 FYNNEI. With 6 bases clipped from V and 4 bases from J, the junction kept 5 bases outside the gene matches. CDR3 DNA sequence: TGTGCCAGCAGGTCGAGGGGGCCCACCGGGGAGCTGTTTTTT. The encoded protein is CASRSRGPTGELFF. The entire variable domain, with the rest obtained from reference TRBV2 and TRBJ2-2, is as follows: EPEVTQTPSHQVTQMGQEVILRCVPISNHLYFYWYRQILGQKVEFLVSFYNNEISEKSEIFDDQFSVERPDGSNFTLKIRSTKLEDSAMYFCASRSRGPTGELFFGEGSRLTVL.

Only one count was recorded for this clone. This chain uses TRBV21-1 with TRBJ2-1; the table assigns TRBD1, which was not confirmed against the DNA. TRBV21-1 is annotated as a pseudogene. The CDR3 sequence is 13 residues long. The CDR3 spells CASSRSDRNEQFF. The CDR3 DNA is TGTGCCAGCAGCAGATCTGACAGGAATGAGCAGTTCTTC.

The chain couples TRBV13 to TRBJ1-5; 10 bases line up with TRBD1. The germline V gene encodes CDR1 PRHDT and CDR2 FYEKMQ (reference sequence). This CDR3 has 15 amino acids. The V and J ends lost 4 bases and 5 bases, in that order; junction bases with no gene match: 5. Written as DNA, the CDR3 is TGTGCCAGCAGCTCCCGGGACAGGGGAGATCAGCCCCAGCATTTT. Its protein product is CASSSRDRGDQPQHF.

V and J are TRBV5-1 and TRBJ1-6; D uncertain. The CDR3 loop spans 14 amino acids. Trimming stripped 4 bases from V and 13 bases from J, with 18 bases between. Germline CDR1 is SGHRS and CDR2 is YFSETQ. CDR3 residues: CASSPREGTSPLHF. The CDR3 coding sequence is TGCGCCAGCAGCCCTCGGGAGGGTACGTCGCCCCTCCACTTT.

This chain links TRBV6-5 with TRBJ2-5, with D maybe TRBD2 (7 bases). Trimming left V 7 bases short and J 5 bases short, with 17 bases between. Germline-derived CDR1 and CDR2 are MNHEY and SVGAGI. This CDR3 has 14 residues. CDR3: CASNGLGGGETQYF. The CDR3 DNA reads TGTGCCAGCAATGGACTAGGGGGGGGTGAGACCCAGTACTTC.